These T cell receptor beta chains were read from a single sample in a study of cytomegalovirus exposure and HLA in healthy donors. TCRdb keeps only in-frame clones here, not all; method: immunoSEQ multiplex PCR. The sample lists roughly 120,000 clones, under 85% occurring once. The specimen sequenced was PBMCs. Receptors originate from a woman aged 40 to 50 in good health and CMV-seropositive. Each CDR3 is given with its conserved first and last residue.

TRBJ2-7 TRBV6-1 CASSEGGGFYEQYF
TRBJ2-1 TRBV28 CASSSIQSGNEQFF
TRBJ2-1 TRBV9 CASSVGERHEQFF
TRBJ1-5 TRBV6-5 CASKWSKGGNQPQHF
TRBJ2-7 TRBV27 CASSLSGTSSEQYF
TRBJ1-3 TRBV7-9 CASSRDIRLSGNTIYF
TRBJ2-7 TRBV5-4 CASTRGGGYEQYF
TRBJ1-2 TRBV29-1 CSVVLDYGYTF
TRBJ2-5 TRBV7-9 CASSSGPRAETQYF
TRBJ1-2 TRBV10-3 CAISEGGGQGADVYTF
TRBJ1-2 TRBV28 CASSLQGGYGYTF